The clone carrying this T cell receptor beta chain was seen more than once but under ten times. Its antigen is not known. Per the germline V gene, CDR1 is DFQATT and CDR2 is SNEGSKA (reference sequence). The CDR3 has 15 amino acids. V shed 6 bases and J 0 bases; nucleotides not matched to a gene: 7. This specimen belongs to a study of CD8 T cells in ankylosing spondylitis. Whole-study findings and limits: Enrichment of disease-linked clones was reportedly significant in matched ankylosing spondylitis synovial fluid. Eight or nine highly homologous variants formed a TCR beta motif that appeared characteristic of ankylosing spondylitis blood.

Preparation of TCR beta libraries was done by quantitative 5'-RACE with molecular barcodes. TCRdb used MiXCR to reprocess the 5' RACE reads, holding one entry per CDR3 protein. The table records 85,000 to 90,000 distinct CDR3 sequences, roughly 30% of them present only once. The receptor comes from a male donor with ankylosing spondylitis or in good health (not recorded which). The source material was blood, either unsorted or a sorted T cell fraction (not recorded which). This chain joins TRBV20-1 and TRBJ2-1; 8 nucleotides match TRBD2. CDR3 sequence reads: CSADPGTSSYNEQFF. The DNA of the CDR3 is TGCAGTGCGGACCCCGGGACTAGCTCCTACAATGAGCAGTTCTTC.